The 10 T cell receptor beta chains given below trace back to one sample, sequenced in a study of T cells in Graves' hyperthyroidism and ophthalmopathy (dated by TCRdb to about 2019). Preparation of the library involved multiplex PCR. These reads were obtained on an Illumina HiSeq 2000. The TCR beta CDR3 regions were amplified from the RNA transcripts. For the first round of RT-PCR on the TCR CDR3, the HTBI primer set was used together with the Qiagen OneStep RT-PCR kit. In-frame beta chains were kept once TCRdb had trimmed the public reads at Q25 with fastp and called clones with MiXCR. Every distinct CDR3 protein forms one entry, paired with its most common genes and DNA. For this sample there are a few hundred thousand distinct CDR3 sequences; about a fifth appear just once. The top ten clones comprise approximately 25% of the sample. The sample consisted of blood. These receptors were obtained from a man aged 18 to 30 with Graves' hyperthyroidism.

This clonotype was counted ten times or more. The chain carries TRBV6-1 and TRBJ1-1; tentative D call: TRBD1 (5 bases). The V end was cut by 5 bases, the J end by 7 bases, with 14 bases between. This CDR3 has 13 residues. Per germline, CDR1 MNHNS and CDR2 SASEGT. CDR3 region: CASSIPGAGEAFF. The CDR3 nucleotides are TGTGCCAGCAGTATCCCCGGGGCCGGTGAAGCTTTCTTT.

This clonotype has a count of ten or more. This chain connects TRBV6-2 or TRBV6-3 to TRBJ2-5; TRBD1 matches at 7 bases. The V and J ends lost 5 bases and 3 bases, in that order; junction bases with no gene match: 3. This CDR3 is built from 13 residues. The V gene's germline CDR1 is MNHEY and CDR2 SVGEGT. The CDR3: CASSATGKETQYF. CDR3 coding DNA: TGTGCCAGCAGTGCGACAGGGAAAGAGACCCAGTACTTC.

At least ten counts were recorded for this clonotype. This chain connects TRBV20-1 to TRBJ1-2; 8 positions agree with TRBD1. After removal of 5 bases from V and 6 bases from J, the junction contained 14 bases not matched to a gene. There are 15 residues in the CDR3. Germline-derived CDR1 and CDR2 are DFQATT and SNEGSKA (reference sequence). In nucleotides, the CDR3 is TGCAGTGCTTACGGGACAGGCGGGCTTTCGAATGGCTACACCTTC. This codes for CSAYGTGGLSNGYTF.

This clonotype was detected many times. The CDR3 DNA sequence: TGTGCCACCTCCGTGGAGGCCTTAAATCAGCCCCAGCATTTT. Its translation: CATSVEALNQPQHF. The V gene is TRBV15, the J gene TRBJ1-5; D remains ambiguous. This CDR3 comprises 14 residues. V lost 8 bases to trimming and J lost 4 bases, with 15 bases between them. Germline assignment: CDR1 LNHNV and CDR2 YYDKDF (reference sequence).

The chain couples TRBV5-6 to TRBJ2-2; TRBD2 matches 9 bases. This CDR3 comprises 15 residues. Germline V gene sequence: CDR1 SGHDT, CDR2 YYEEEE. Unmatched junction bases numbered 5, after V lost 2 bases and J lost 6 bases. CDR3: CASSLAGGRSGELFF. The CDR3, as DNA: TGTGCCAGCAGCTTAGCGGGGGGTCGGTCCGGGGAGCTGTTTTTT.

This clonotype has more than one count but fewer than ten. The chain joins TRBV9 to TRBJ1-1, with unresolved D. Looked up from germline, CDR1 is SGDLS and CDR2 is YYNGEE. Trimming took off 3 bases at V and 7 bases at J, with 22 bases between the two ends. The CDR3 is made up of 16 amino acids. The CDR3, as DNA: TGTGCCAGCAGCGGAGGACCCTCGCCTCCGCGGGGTGAAGCTTTCTTT. Its protein is CASSGGPSPPRGEAFF.

The V and J genes are TRBV20-1 and TRBJ1-1; 7 positions agree with TRBD1. Per germline, CDR1 DFQATT and CDR2 SNEGSKA (reference sequence). The CDR3 is made up of 14 amino acids. J lost 2 bases, V lost 1 base, and 4 bases had no gene match. CDR3 residues: CSARAGDRNTEAFF. Here the CDR3 DNA reads TGCAGTGCTAGAGCCGGGGACAGAAACACTGAAGCTTTCTTT.

This clonotype was found many times. The rearrangement uses TRBV12-3 or TRBV12-4 and TRBJ1-1; no reliable D call. Trimming stripped 4 bases from V and 5 bases from J, with 14 bases between. The CDR3 consists of 14 residues. CDR3 nucleotides: TGTGCCAGCAGTTGGCGGGTCGGAGTGACTGAAGCTTTCTTT. The encoded protein is CASSWRVGVTEAFF.

This clonotype appeared a few times. The CDR3 protein is CASSETASSTDTQYF. The CDR3 DNA sequence: TGTGCCAGCAGTGAAACGGCGTCTTCCACAGATACGCAGTATTTT. This chain uses TRBV6-1 with TRBJ2-3; D is uncertain. The CDR3 length is 15 residues. V lost 2 bases, J lost 2 bases, and 11 bases lay in between. Germline CDR1 and CDR2: MNHNS and SASEGT.

This clonotype was found many times. V is TRBV27 and J is TRBJ1-5; D uncertain. Trimming took off 5 bases at V and 0 bases at J, with 5 bases between the two ends. CDR1 MNHEY and CDR2 SMNVEV come from the germline V gene (reference sequence). The CDR3 consists of 13 residues. The CDR3 nucleotides are TGTGCCAGCAGTGGCTATAGCAATCAGCCCCAGCATTTT. Protein: CASSGYSNQPQHF.